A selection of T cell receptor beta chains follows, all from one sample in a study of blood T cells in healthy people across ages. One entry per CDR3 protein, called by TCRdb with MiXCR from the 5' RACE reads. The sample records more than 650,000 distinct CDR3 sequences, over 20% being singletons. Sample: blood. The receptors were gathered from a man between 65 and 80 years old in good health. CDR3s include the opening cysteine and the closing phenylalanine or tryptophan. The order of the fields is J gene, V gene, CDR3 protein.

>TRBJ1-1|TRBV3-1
CASSNDRATEAFF
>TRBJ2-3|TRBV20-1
CSARGGTSGITDTQYF
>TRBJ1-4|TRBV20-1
CSARRPGVREKLFF
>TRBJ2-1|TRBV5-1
CASSGTSSTYNEQFF
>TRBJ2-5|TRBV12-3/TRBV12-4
CASSLYSQETQYF
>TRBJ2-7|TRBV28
CASRNRDRAYEQYF
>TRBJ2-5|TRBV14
CASASLAGLQETQYF
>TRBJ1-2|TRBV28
CASSYLYGYTF
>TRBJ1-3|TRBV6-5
CASSSGDWRNTIYF
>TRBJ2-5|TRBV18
CASSLEGAVTQYF
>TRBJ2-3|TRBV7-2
CASSLEASGSPTDTQYF
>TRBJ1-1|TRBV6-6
CASTSVSGGAFF
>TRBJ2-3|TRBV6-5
CASSYSTTADTQYF
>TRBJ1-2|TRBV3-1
CASSPHWGQNYGYTF
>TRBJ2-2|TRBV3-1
CASSQGPGTGELFF
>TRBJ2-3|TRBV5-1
CASSLEATSGTDTQYF
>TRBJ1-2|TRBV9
CASSPRAAAAYGYTF
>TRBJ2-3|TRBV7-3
CASSPDRGTQYF
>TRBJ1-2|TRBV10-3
CAISGTGTGYGYTF
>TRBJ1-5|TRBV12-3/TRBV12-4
CASSLDFGVGQPQHF
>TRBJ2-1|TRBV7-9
CASSLPQGGNNEQFF
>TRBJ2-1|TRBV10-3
CAISETAGASYNEQFF
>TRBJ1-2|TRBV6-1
CASSENIQDYGYTF
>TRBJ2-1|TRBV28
CASSFWSREAYNEQFF
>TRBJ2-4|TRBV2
CASSGDRGLRNIQYF
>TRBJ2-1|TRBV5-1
CASSDSILAGASSYNEQFF
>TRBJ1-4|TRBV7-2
CASSLDPGDEKLFF
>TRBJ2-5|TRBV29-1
CSVESSGGLLYF
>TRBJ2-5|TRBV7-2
CASSLAHLAETQYF
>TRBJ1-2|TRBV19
CASSIDHYNYGYTF
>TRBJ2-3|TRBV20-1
CSCSVAVADTQYF
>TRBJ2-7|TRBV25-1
CASSEGSGPGHEQYF